This is a list of T cell receptor beta chains from one sample in a study of tumor and adjacent non-tumor tissue in lung cancer. Each CDR3 protein is one row after TCRdb ran MiXCR on the multiplex PCR reads. The table records fewer than 45,000 distinct CDR3 sequences, roughly 60% of them present only once. The sample was distant non-tumor lung tissue. The source is a woman aged 40 to 49 with non-small cell lung cancer. Both conserved end residues are part of each CDR3. A D gene is named only where the DNA matches it firmly. Rows may omit the clone size; those that give it use once, few, many or a size class.

D	V	size	J	CDR3	DNA
TRBD1	TRBV5-1	-	TRBJ1-3	CASSLLQGGPGNTIYF	TGCGCCAGCAGCTTGTTACAGGGGGGCCCTGGAAACACCATATATTTT
TRBD2	TRBV6-5	-	TRBJ2-2	CASRLAPNAGELFF	TGTGCCAGTAGACTAGCTCCGAACGCCGGGGAGCTGTTTTTT
-	TRBV4-1	once	TRBJ2-1	CASSQGDVGLEQFF	TGCGCCAGCAGCCAAGGTGATGTCGGGCTTGAGCAGTTCTTC
-	TRBV29-1	-	TRBJ2-7	CSVDSAGEDYEQYF	TGCAGCGTTGATTCGGCCGGAGAAGACTATGAGCAGTACTTC
TRBD2	TRBV6-5	-	TRBJ2-3	CVSRRIAGTSSDTQYF	TGTGTCAGCAGAAGAATAGCGGGGACTAGCTCAGATACGCAGTATTTT
-	TRBV7-9	medium-sized	TRBJ1-4	CASSLDSSPGKLFF	TGTGCCAGCAGCTTAGACAGTAGTCCCGGAAAACTGTTTTTT
-	TRBV6-5	many	TRBJ2-7	CASSPGQLNEQYF	TGTGCCAGCAGCCCTGGACAGCTCAACGAGCAGTACTTC
-	TRBV7-9	many	TRBJ1-1	CASSGLGSGNTEAFF	TGTGCCAGCAGCGGACTGGGGAGCGGGAACACTGAAGCTTTCTTT
TRBD2	TRBV6-5	-	TRBJ2-2	CASSRLSGTIDHTGELFF	TGTGCCAGCAGTCGACTTTCCGGGACTATCGATCACACCGGGGAGCTGTTTTTT
TRBD1	TRBV4-1	-	TRBJ2-6	CTSSSQPGQGPRANVLTF	TGCACCAGCAGTTCCCAACCGGGACAGGGACCTAGGGCCAACGTCCTGACTTTC